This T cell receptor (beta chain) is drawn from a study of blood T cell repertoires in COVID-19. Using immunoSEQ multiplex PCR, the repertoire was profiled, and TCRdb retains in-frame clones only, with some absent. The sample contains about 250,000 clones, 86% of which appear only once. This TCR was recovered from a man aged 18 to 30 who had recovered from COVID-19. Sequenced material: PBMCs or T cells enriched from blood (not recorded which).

In nucleotides, the CDR3 is TGCAGCGTTTTCGGCGGGAGTGATCAAGAGACCCAGTACTTC. Its translation: CSVFGGSDQETQYF. V usage is TRBV29-1 and J usage is TRBJ2-5; 7 bases fit TRBD2. CDR1 and CDR2 from the germline V gene are SQVTM and ANQGSEA. The CDR3 loop spans 14 amino acids. J gave up 2 bases and V 5 bases, and 8 bases lay outside the gene matches.